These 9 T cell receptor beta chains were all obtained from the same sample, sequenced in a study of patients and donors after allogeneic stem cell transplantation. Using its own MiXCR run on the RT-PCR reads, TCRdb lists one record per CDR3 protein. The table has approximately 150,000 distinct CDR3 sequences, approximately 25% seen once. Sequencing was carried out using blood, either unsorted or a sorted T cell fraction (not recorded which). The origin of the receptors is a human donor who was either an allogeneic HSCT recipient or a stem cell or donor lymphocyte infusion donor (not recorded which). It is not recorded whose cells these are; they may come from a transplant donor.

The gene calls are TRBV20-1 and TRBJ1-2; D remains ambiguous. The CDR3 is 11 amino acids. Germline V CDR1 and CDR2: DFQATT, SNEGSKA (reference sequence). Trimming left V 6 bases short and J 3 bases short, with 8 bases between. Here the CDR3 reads CSARRDYGYTF. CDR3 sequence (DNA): TGCAGTGCACGAAGGGACTATGGCTACACCTTC.

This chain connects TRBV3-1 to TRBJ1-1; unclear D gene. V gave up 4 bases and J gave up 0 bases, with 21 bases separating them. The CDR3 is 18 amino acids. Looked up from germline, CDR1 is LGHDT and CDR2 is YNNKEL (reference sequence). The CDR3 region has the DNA TGTGCCAGCAGCCCCCCCACCTACCCAGCAGCCATGAACACTGAAGCTTTCTTT. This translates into CASSPPTYPAAMNTEAFF.

The CDR3 DNA reads TGTGCCAGCAGCTCACGACGTAGCGGATCCTACAATGAGCAGTTCTTC. It translates to CASSSRRSGSYNEQFF. The genes are TRBV7-2 and TRBJ2-1, with a possible D match to TRBD2 (6 bases). The CDR3 has 16 amino acids. V was shortened by 4 bases and J by 1 base, with 14 bases between the two germline ends. Germline assignment: CDR1 SGHTA and CDR2 FQGNSA.

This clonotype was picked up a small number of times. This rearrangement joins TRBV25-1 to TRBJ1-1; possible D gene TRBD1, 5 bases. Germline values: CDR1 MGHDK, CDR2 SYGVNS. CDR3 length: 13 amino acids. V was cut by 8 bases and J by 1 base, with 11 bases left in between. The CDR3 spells CASRGTENTEAFF. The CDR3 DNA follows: TGTGCCAGCCGGGGGACGGAGAACACTGAAGCTTTCTTT.

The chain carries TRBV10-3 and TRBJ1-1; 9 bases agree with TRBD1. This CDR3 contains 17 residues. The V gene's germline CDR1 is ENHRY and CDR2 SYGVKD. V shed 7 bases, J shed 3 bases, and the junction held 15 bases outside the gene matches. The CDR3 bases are TGTGCCATCACAACTCGGGACAGGGTAAGAGAGGACACTGAAGCTTTCTTT. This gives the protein CAITTRDRVREDTEAFF.

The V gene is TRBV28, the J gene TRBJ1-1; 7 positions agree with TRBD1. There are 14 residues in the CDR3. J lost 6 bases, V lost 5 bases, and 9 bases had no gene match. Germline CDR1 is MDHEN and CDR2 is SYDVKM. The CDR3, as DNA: TGTGCCAGCAGTATGGGACAGCTGGGGTCTGAAGCTTTCTTT. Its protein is CASSMGQLGSEAFF.

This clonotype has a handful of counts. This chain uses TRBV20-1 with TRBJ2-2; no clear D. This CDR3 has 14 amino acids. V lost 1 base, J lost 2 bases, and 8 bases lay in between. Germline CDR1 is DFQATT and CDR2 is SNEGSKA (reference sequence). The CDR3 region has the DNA TGCAGTGCTAGAGGGACGGACAACACCGGGGAGCTGTTTTTT. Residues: CSARGTDNTGELFF.

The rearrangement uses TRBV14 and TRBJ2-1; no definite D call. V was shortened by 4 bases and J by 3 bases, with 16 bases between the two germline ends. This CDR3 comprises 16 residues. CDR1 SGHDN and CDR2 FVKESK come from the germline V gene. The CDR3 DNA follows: TGTGCCAGCAGCCCCCGCCGGGCCTTAAACTACAATGAGCAGTTCTTC. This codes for CASSPRRALNYNEQFF.

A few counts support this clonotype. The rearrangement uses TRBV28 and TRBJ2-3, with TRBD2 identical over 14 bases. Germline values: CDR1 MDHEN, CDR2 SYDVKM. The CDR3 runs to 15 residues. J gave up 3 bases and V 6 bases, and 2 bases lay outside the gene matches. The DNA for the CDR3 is TGTGCCAGCAGAGGGACTAGCGGGGGTACAGATACGCAGTATTTT. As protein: CASRGTSGGTDTQYF.